The 23 T cell receptor beta chains below come from one sample, sequenced in a study of blood T cell repertoires in COVID-19. The method was immunoSEQ multiplex PCR; TCRdb's version includes in-frame clones alone and lacks a portion of them. The sample consists of roughly 160,000 clones, over 70% of them appearing once. Source material: PBMCs or T cells enriched from blood (not recorded which). These receptors all stem from a woman aged 40 to 50 with acute COVID-19.

The CDR3 DNA reads as TGTGCCAGCAGCTATGACAGGGGGCGATTCTCCTACGAGCAGTACGTC. It translates to CASSYDRGRFSYEQYV. The chain has TRBV5-6 and TRBJ2-7; 10 bases align to TRBD1. After removal of 3 bases from V and 0 bases from J, the junction contained 6 bases not matched to a gene. CDR3 length: 16 residues. Germline-derived CDR1 and CDR2 are SGHDT and YYEEEE.

V gene TRBV9 combines with J gene TRBJ2-1; 8 nucleotides match TRBD2. From germline, CDR1 is SGDLS and CDR2 YYNGEE. Losses at the gene ends were 4 bases for V and 0 bases for J; bases not matched to a gene: 6. This CDR3 spans 16 amino acids. CDR3 in DNA: TGTGCCAGCAGCTTTCTAGCGGGCCGCTCCTACAATGAGCAGTTCTTC. It specifies CASSFLAGRSYNEQFF.

V and J are TRBV13 and TRBJ2-2, with TRBD2 identical over 11 bases. CDR1 PRHDT and CDR2 FYEKMQ come from the germline V gene (reference sequence). CDR3 length: 18 residues. V lost 5 bases to trimming and J lost 3 bases; unmatched junction nucleotides: 11. This CDR3 is CASSTSGGAYPDTGELFF. The CDR3 DNA reads as TGTGCCAGCAGCACTAGCGGGGGAGCATATCCGGACACCGGGGAGCTGTTTTTT.

The chain joins TRBV30 to TRBJ1-5; D not certain. Germline CDR1 reads GTSNPN; CDR2 reads SVGIG (reference sequence). The CDR3 loop spans 13 amino acids. Trimming removed 0 bases at V and 7 bases at J, with 10 bases between. The CDR3 reads CAWSVQSSQPQHF. The CDR3 DNA reads as TGTGCCTGGAGTGTACAGTCGTCCCAGCCCCAGCATTTT.

This chain joins TRBV28 and TRBJ2-3; 8 nucleotides align to TRBD2. The CDR3 consists of 18 residues. Germline V gene data show CDR1 as MDHEN and CDR2 as SYDVKM. V dropped 3 bases and J dropped 3; count of bases not matched to a gene: 14. CDR3 nucleotides: TGTGCCAGCAGTTTGGTAGGTGGCGGGAGGAGTGGTACAGATACGCAGTATTTT. Translation gives CASSLVGGGRSGTDTQYF.

This chain joins TRBV5-6 and TRBJ2-6; TRBD1 agrees at 12 bases. The CDR3 extends over 18 amino acids. In germline, CDR1 is SGHDT, CDR2 YYEEEE. With V trimmed by 4 bases and J by 4 bases, 9 bases remained unmatched. CDR3 sequence reads: CASSPPGQGASGANVLTF. CDR3 DNA sequence: TGTGCCAGCAGCCCACCGGGACAGGGGGCATCCGGGGCCAACGTCCTGACTTTC.

The V gene is TRBV5-5, the J gene TRBJ1-1, with a tentative D call TRBD1 (6 bases). The CDR3 runs 15 residues. Trimming shortened V by 3 bases and J by 5 bases, and 17 bases separated the two germline ends. The germline V gene has CDR1 SGHKS and CDR2 YYEKEE (reference sequence). CDR3 nucleotides: TGTGCCAGCAGCTCCGGACAGCTCGTGAGGACTGAAGCTTTCTTT. It codes for CASSSGQLVRTEAFF.

The chain is built from TRBV21-1 and TRBJ2-7; TRBD1 is taken as the D call from the table, unchecked against the DNA. TRBV21-1 is a pseudogene. This CDR3 comprises 14 residues. The CDR3 nucleotides are TGTGCCATAAGGAAATCGGACAGCTCCTACGAGCAGTACGTC. Its protein product is CAIRKSDSSYEQYV.

V and J are TRBV3-1 (or the pseudogene TRBV3-2) and TRBJ2-2, with D possibly being TRBD2 (5 bases). Germline V gene sequence: CDR1 LGHDT, CDR2 YNNKEL (reference sequence). CDR3 size: 16 residues. The V end was cut by 4 bases, the J end by 6 bases, with 18 bases between. The CDR3 protein is CASSPRNGVRAGELFF. The CDR3 coding sequence is TGTGCCAGCAGCCCACGCAACGGGGTTCGCGCCGGGGAGCTGTTTTTT.

Comments on this clone: The sample holds other DNA sequences that translate to the same CDR3. The CDR3 DNA reads as TGTGCCTGGGGACAGGGGGCATATGGCTACACCTTC. Protein product: CAWGQGAYGYTF. This chain links TRBV30 with TRBJ1-2, with 11 bases aligning to TRBD1. Germline V gives CDR1 GTSNPN, CDR2 SVGIG (reference sequence). This CDR3 has 12 amino acids. Unmatched junction bases numbered 1, after V lost 5 bases and J lost 5 bases.

The rearrangement joins TRBV27 to TRBJ2-2, with D perhaps TRBD2 (5 bases). Trimming took 6 bases from V and 3 from J, leaving 17 bases between them. Germline lookup yields CDR1 MNHEY and CDR2 SMNVEV (reference sequence). The CDR3 totals 16 residues. CDR3 sequence reads: CASSPDGGLYTGELFF. CDR3 nucleotide sequence: TGTGCCAGCAGCCCCGATGGAGGCCTGTACACCGGGGAGCTGTTTTTT.

This rearrangement joins TRBV15 to TRBJ2-7, with D unclear. This CDR3 has 16 amino acids. Trimming cost V 0 bases and J 0 bases, with 12 bases left between them. The germline V gene encodes CDR1 LNHNV and CDR2 YYDKDF (reference sequence). The CDR3 nucleotides read TGTGCCACCAGCAGAGATCCCAGCGCGAGCTCCTACGAGCAGTACGTC. It codes for CATSRDPSASSYEQYV.

The rearrangement joins TRBV6-6 to TRBJ2-7; TRBD2 matches at 10 bases. The CDR3 is 20 amino acids. Germline CDR1 MNHNY, CDR2 SVGAGI (reference sequence). The ends lost 6 bases at V and 0 bases at J; junction bases unmatched: 20. Here the CDR3 DNA reads TGTGCCAGCAGCCTACCTCTCCCCGGGACTAGCGTCTTTTTCTCCTACGAGCAGTACTTC. As protein: CASSLPLPGTSVFFSYEQYF.

J is TRBJ1-3 and V is TRBV30; D is unresolved. Germline loops: CDR1 GTSNPN, CDR2 SVGIG (reference sequence). The CDR3 has 14 amino acids. V was clipped by 3 bases and J by 0 bases, with 9 bases between them. CDR3 in DNA: TGTGCCTGGAGCAACGGGGACTCTGGAAACACCATATATTTT. As protein: CAWSNGDSGNTIYF. The whole variable domain, remainder taken from reference TRBV30 and TRBJ1-3, is SQTIHQWPATLVQPVGSPLSLECTVEGTSNPNLYWYRQAAGRGLQLLFYSVGIGQISSEVPQNLSASRPQDRQFILSSKKLLLSDSGFYLCAWSNGDSGNTIYFGEGSWLTVV.

J is TRBJ2-5 and V is TRBV4-1, with 8 bases lining up with TRBD1. V trimming: 6 bases; J trimming: 3 bases; junction bases outside the gene matches: 3. The CDR3 covers 13 residues. CDR1 is MGHRA and CDR2 is YSYEKL in the germline V gene. The CDR3 spells CASRLQGEETQYF. The CDR3, as DNA: TGCGCCAGCAGGCTACAGGGGGAAGAGACCCAGTACTTC.

The V gene is TRBV9, the J gene TRBJ2-1; TRBD2 matches at 7 bases. This CDR3 region has 15 residues. Germline values: CDR1 SGDLS, CDR2 YYNGEE. Trimming removed 3 bases from V and 3 bases from J; junction bases left unmatched: 6. The CDR3 sequence is CASSAAGADYNEQFF. The CDR3 region has the DNA TGTGCCAGCAGCGCTGCGGGAGCGGACTACAATGAGCAGTTCTTC.

V is TRBV5-1 and J is TRBJ1-2; 9 bases match TRBD1. The length of the CDR3 is 13 residues. The J segment lost 10 bases and the V segment lost 4 bases, leaving 8 bases of the junction unmatched. The germline V gene has CDR1 SGHRS and CDR2 YFSETQ. CDR3 DNA: TGCGCCAGCAGCGCAAGACAGGGGGGGACCTACACCTTC. Its translation is CASSARQGGTYTF. Combining the CDR3 with reference TRBV5-1 and TRBJ1-2 gives the whole variable domain KAGVTQTPRYLIKTRGQQVTLSCSPISGHRSVSWYQQTPGQGLQFLFEYFSETQRNKGNFPGRFSGRQFSNSRSEMNVSTLELGDSALYLCASSARQGGTYTFGSGTRLTVV.

J is TRBJ1-2 and V is TRBV29-1, with D maybe TRBD1 (5 bases). The V and J ends lost 0 bases and 8 bases respectively, with 13 bases between them. CDR3 length: 13 residues. CDR1 is SQVTM and CDR2 is ANQGSEA in the germline V gene. CDR3 sequence (DNA): TGCAGCGTTGAAGAAGGGAACAGGCCAGGCTACACCTTC. Amino acids: CSVEEGNRPGYTF.

In its sample, this clone was seen once. J is TRBJ1-2 and V is TRBV5-6; 7 nucleotides line up with TRBD1. The CDR3 is 14 residues long. Trimming removed 1 base from V and 3 bases from J; junction bases left unmatched: 3. Germline V gene sequence: CDR1 SGHDT, CDR2 YYEEEE. The chain's CDR3 is CASSLTGVDYGYTF. As DNA, the CDR3 is TGTGCCAGCAGCTTGACAGGGGTGGACTATGGCTACACCTTC.

The chain uses TRBV18 and TRBJ1-3; maybe TRBD1 (5 bases). Trimming cost V 2 bases and J 0 bases, with 14 bases left between them. In germline, CDR1 is KGHSH, CDR2 LQKENI. The CDR3 consists of 17 residues. CDR3: CASSPIPDRLSGNTIYF. The CDR3 nucleotides read TGTGCCAGCTCACCAATCCCCGACAGACTCTCTGGAAACACCATATATTTT.

This clone was counted a single time. This chain uses TRBV30 with TRBJ1-1; maybe TRBD1 (6 bases). The germline CDR1 and CDR2 sequences are GTSNPN and SVGIG (reference sequence). V gave up 4 bases and J gave up 3 bases, with 12 bases separating them. This CDR3 is built from 13 residues. The CDR3 bases are TGTGCCTGGAATATAGGGGGGGACACTGAAGCTTTCTTT. It encodes CAWNIGGDTEAFF. Complete variable domain (other parts from reference TRBV30 and TRBJ1-1): SQTIHQWPATLVQPVGSPLSLECTVEGTSNPNLYWYRQAAGRGLQLLFYSVGIGQISSEVPQNLSASRPQDRQFILSSKKLLLSDSGFYLCAWNIGGDTEAFFGQGTRLTVV.

The genes are TRBV25-1 and TRBJ1-4; no firm D call. Germline V gives CDR1 MGHDK, CDR2 SYGVNS. V gave up 5 bases and J gave up 5 bases, with 15 bases separating them. CDR3 length equals 15 residues. The DNA of the CDR3 is TGTGCCAGCAGTTCTTGGGGAGTTCCAAATGAAAAACTGTTTTTT. It codes for CASSSWGVPNEKLFF.

The rearrangement links TRBV19 to TRBJ2-2; TRBD2 matches 7 bases. Trimming took 1 base from V and 6 from J; bases not matched to a gene: 5. The length of the CDR3 is 15 residues. CDR1 and CDR2 (germline): LNHDA, SQIVND (reference sequence). CDR3 loop: CASSIAASGSGELFF. The CDR3 DNA sequence: TGTGCCAGTAGTATAGCGGCTAGCGGATCCGGGGAGCTGTTTTTT.